This TCR beta chain was identified during a study of T-cell reconstitution after alpha-beta-depleted transplantation in children. The junction had 5 bases not matched to a gene; V was cut back by 4 bases and J by 4 bases. Germline lookup yields CDR1 KGHSH and CDR2 LQKENI. There are 14 residues in the CDR3. The study's findings and limits: Reportedly, alpha-beta T cells present about two months post-transplant originated from several hundred expanded clones of graft origin. Recipient T cells and thymic progenitors that survived gave rise to the high TCRbeta diversity observed at day 60 in some patients. Diversity and T-cell counts at one year after transplant derived mostly from new T cells.

A note on this clonotype: Antigen: not known.

The authors prepared the TCRbeta library with unique molecular identifiers. TCRdb ran MiXCR on the PCR reads and lists one entry per CDR3 protein. The data hold about 980,000 distinct CDR3 sequences, with roughly 29% observed a single time. The sample here was PBMCs, mostly from graft donor cells, taken 360 days after TCRalphabeta/CD19-depleted stem cell transplant. This sequence joins TRBV18 and TRBJ1-1, with TRBD1 matching 8 bases. This TCR was recovered from a boy younger than two who had a stem cell transplant for SCID, so the T cells may come from the graft donor. As DNA, the CDR3 is TGTGCCAGCTCACGGGACAGGACCCTCACTGAAGCTTTCTTT. Encoded protein: CASSRDRTLTEAFF.